One and the same sample provided the 5 T cell receptor beta chains below, sequenced in a study of blood T cell repertoires in COVID-19 (dated by TCRdb to 2019 to 2021). Preparation of the library involved the immunoSEQ multiplex PCR assay. The source is immuneACCESS, and TCRdb retained only in-frame sequences with V and J called. Part of the clones is not carried over; for the studies checked, unresolved V genes explain less than half of this, and the remainder is unexplained. Here the sample has fewer than 100,000 clones; 75% to 90% occur a single time. Approximately 6.8% of the sample is taken by the ten largest. The sample comprised peripheral blood. The receptors were sampled from a man in his 60s with acute or convalescent COVID-19.

This chain links TRBV5-6 with TRBJ1-6; maybe TRBD1 (6 bases). This CDR3 comprises 14 residues. Trimming took 4 bases from V and 10 from J, leaving 15 bases between them. The germline V gene has CDR1 SGHDT and CDR2 YYEEEE. The CDR3 loop is CASSDTGTGSPLHF. The CDR3 DNA reads as TGTGCCAGCAGCGACACAGGGACGGGATCACCCCTCCACTTT.

J is TRBJ1-3 and V is TRBV19; D is uncertain. The CDR3 loop spans 13 amino acids. In germline, CDR1 is LNHDA, CDR2 SQIVND (reference sequence). V dropped 6 bases and J dropped 4 bases, with 10 bases sitting between them. CDR3 coding DNA: TGTGCCAGTAGATCGCCGAGAGGAAACACCATATATTTT. Translated, it gives CASRSPRGNTIYF.

This clone has more than one count but fewer than ten. An end of the junction differs from the germline gene, which may be a read error. The chain joins TRBV30 to TRBJ2-2; 7 nucleotides line up with TRBD2. Germline V lookup: CDR1 GTSNPN, CDR2 SVGIG (reference sequence). The CDR3 has 14 amino acids. The CDR3 here is CAWTGGGRTGELFF. CDR3 coding DNA: TGTGCATGGACGGGGGGAGGGAGAACCGGGGAGCTGTTTTTT.

The chain carries TRBV19 and TRBJ1-6, with a possible D match to TRBD1 (6 bases). This CDR3 contains 18 residues. Trimming removed 4 bases at V and 0 bases at J, with 16 bases between. CDR1 is LNHDA and CDR2 is SQIVND in the germline V gene (reference sequence). This CDR3 is CASSTVRQESSYNSPLHF. The CDR3 nucleotides read TGTGCCAGTAGTACCGTCAGACAGGAGAGCTCCTATAATTCACCCCTCCACTTT.

V gene TRBV30 combines with J gene TRBJ1-5; 9 bases agree with TRBD1. This CDR3 has 14 amino acids. CDR1 GTSNPN and CDR2 SVGIG come from the germline V gene (reference sequence). The J segment lost 4 bases and the V segment lost 3 bases, leaving 4 bases of the junction unmatched. The CDR3 loop reads CAWRQTGGNQPQHF. The CDR3 DNA follows: TGTGCCTGGAGGCAGACAGGGGGGAATCAGCCCCAGCATTTT.